These 21 T cell receptor beta chains originate from one sample sequenced in a study of cytomegalovirus exposure and HLA in healthy donors. TCRdb's copy holds only in-frame clones and misses some; the assay was immunoSEQ multiplex PCR. The sample carries some 130,000 clones, 89% recorded once. The sample comprised PBMCs. These receptors were obtained from a woman aged 18-29 years in good health and CMV-seronegative.

This rearrangement joins TRBV4-1 to TRBJ1-4; the D gene is possibly TRBD1 (5 bases). V lost 0 bases and J 7 bases, leaving 15 bases between the germline ends. This CDR3 is built from 16 residues. In germline, CDR1 is MGHRA, CDR2 YSYEKL. CDR3 sequence (DNA): TGCGCCAGCAGCCAAGATGGGGGGGTTAACATTGAAAAACTGTTTTTT. Encoded protein: CASSQDGGVNIEKLFF.

This clone was seen a few times. The chain joins TRBV19 to TRBJ1-1, with D unresolved. CDR1 LNHDA and CDR2 SQIVND come from the germline V gene (reference sequence). Deletions cut 10 bases from V and 1 base from J, with 16 bases between. The CDR3 has 14 residues. The CDR3, as DNA: TGTGCCACCATTAACACAGAGACGAACACTGAAGCTTTCTTT. Translated: CATINTETNTEAFF.

V is TRBV9 and J is TRBJ1-2, with D possibly matching TRBD1 (6 bases). Trimming removed 7 bases at V and 3 bases at J, with 10 bases between. Germline lookup yields CDR1 SGDLS and CDR2 YYNGEE. This CDR3 region has 12 residues. The CDR3 is CASRRTDYGYTF. The CDR3 bases are TGTGCCAGCCGACGGACAGACTATGGCTACACCTTC. Complete variable domain (other parts from reference TRBV9 and TRBJ1-2): DSGVTQTPKHLITATGQRVTLRCSPRSGDLSVYWYQQSLDQGLQFLIQYYNGEERAKGNILERFSAQQFPDLHSELNLSSLELGDSALYFCASRRTDYGYTFGSGTRLTVV.

In nucleotides, the CDR3 is TGTGCCGGCTCCACCGGAGGCGGCTATGGCTACACCTTC. This translates into CAGSTGGGYGYTF. This sequence joins TRBV6-1 and TRBJ1-2; D remains ambiguous. V was trimmed by 11 bases and J by 4 bases, leaving 17 bases between them. The CDR3 totals 13 residues. Germline V gene data show CDR1 as MNHNS and CDR2 as SASEGT.

This chain links TRBV7-2 with TRBJ1-2; TRBD1 might be the D (5 bases). The V end was cut by 5 bases, the J end by 4 bases, with 20 bases between. This CDR3 is built from 16 residues. Germline CDR1 reads SGHTA; CDR2 reads FQGNSA. This CDR3 reads CASSLERAREGYGYTF. Here the CDR3 DNA reads TGTGCCAGCAGCCTAGAAAGAGCCAGGGAAGGCTATGGCTACACCTTC. The full variable domain, completed using reference TRBV7-2 and TRBJ1-2, is GAGVSQSPSNKVTEKGKDVELRCDPISGHTALYWYRQSLGQGLEFLIYFQGNSAPDKSGLPSDRFSAERTGGSVSTLTIQRTQQEDSAVYLCASSLERAREGYGYTFGSGTRLTVV.

V gene TRBV6-6 combines with J gene TRBJ1-3; D is perhaps TRBD1 (6 bases). This CDR3 contains 14 residues. Germline V lookup: CDR1 MNHNY, CDR2 SVGAGI (reference sequence). V was cut by 5 bases and J by 0 bases, with 8 bases left in between. The CDR3 here is CASSRGGSGNTIYF. CDR3 bases: TGTGCCAGCAGTAGGGGGGGCTCTGGAAACACCATATATTTT.

This clone has just one count. J is TRBJ2-1 and V is TRBV11-3, with a possible D match to TRBD2 (6 bases). This CDR3 is 13 amino acids long. V was trimmed by 5 bases and J by 6 bases, leaving 11 bases between them. CDR1 and CDR2 (germline): SGHNT, YENEEA. The CDR3 DNA reads TGTGCCAGCAGCCACGCGGGACGCAATGAGCAGTTCTTC. It yields the protein CASSHAGRNEQFF.

For this clone: Other DNA sequences of this sample code for an identical CDR3. V and J are TRBV18 and TRBJ1-2; possible D gene TRBD1, 5 bases. Trimming removed 4 bases from V and 4 bases from J, with 10 bases in between. This CDR3 is 13 amino acids long. Germline V lookup: CDR1 KGHSH, CDR2 LQKENI. CDR3 loop: CASSLDRAYGYTF. As DNA, the CDR3 is TGTGCCAGCTCACTCGACAGAGCCTATGGCTACACCTTC.

This chain connects TRBV7-9 to TRBJ2-2, with 8 bases that match TRBD1. The CDR3 runs 16 residues. Trimming removed 5 bases from V and 0 bases from J; junction bases left unmatched: 5. Germline assignment: CDR1 SEHNR and CDR2 FQNEAQ (reference sequence). CDR3 protein: CASSHRDRPNTGELFF. CDR3 in DNA: TGTGCCAGCAGCCACCGGGACAGGCCGAACACCGGGGAGCTGTTTTTT.

J is TRBJ2-5 and V is TRBV19, with D uncertain. In germline, CDR1 is LNHDA, CDR2 SQIVND (reference sequence). V shed 3 bases and J shed 4 bases, with 15 bases lying between them. The CDR3 runs to 15 residues. Written as DNA, the CDR3 is TGTGCCAGTAGTATGTATCTTTCCCAGGTAGAGACCCAGTACTTC. This codes for CASSMYLSQVETQYF.

The chain joins TRBV5-1 to TRBJ1-6, with D perhaps TRBD1 (6 bases). V was trimmed by 7 bases and J by 4 bases, leaving 12 bases between them. The CDR3 contains 14 residues. The V gene's germline CDR1 is SGHRS and CDR2 YFSETQ. In DNA, the CDR3 is TGCGCCAGCGGTCAGGGGATATATAATTCACCCCTCCACTTT. Translated, it gives CASGQGIYNSPLHF.

This chain uses TRBV5-1 with TRBJ2-1; a weak D match, TRBD2 (7 bases). The V gene's germline CDR1 is SGHRS and CDR2 YFSETQ. Between the trimmed V and J ends, which lost 4 bases and 7 bases, there was a span of 18 bases. The CDR3 is made up of 15 amino acids. The CDR3 DNA is TGCGCCAGCAGCCCAAGCGGGACCCAGGGGAATGAGCAGTTCTTC. Translating gives CASSPSGTQGNEQFF.

V usage is TRBV5-5 and J usage is TRBJ1-2; a weak D match, TRBD1 (5 bases). The CDR3 extends over 15 amino acids. Germline assignment: CDR1 SGHKS and CDR2 YYEKEE (reference sequence). The V gene lost 0 bases and the J gene lost 5 bases, with 14 bases spanning the gap. The CDR3 spells CASSLAAGRQYGYTF. The CDR3 DNA sequence: TGTGCCAGCAGCTTGGCCGCGGGACGGCAGTATGGCTACACCTTC.

The count of this clone is one. This sequence joins TRBV19 and TRBJ2-1; TRBD2 agrees at 7 bases. This CDR3 is built from 16 residues. CDR1 is LNHDA, CDR2 SQIVND, per germline (reference sequence). J lost 3 bases, V lost 6 bases, and 11 bases had no gene match. In DNA, the CDR3 is TGTGCCAGTAGGGGTCCGGCTAGCGGATACTACAATGAGCAGTTCTTC. This encodes CASRGPASGYYNEQFF. Full variable domain (missing parts from reference TRBV19 and TRBJ2-1): DGGITQSPKYLFRKEGQNVTLSCEQNLNHDAMYWYRQDPGQGLRLIYYSQIVNDFQKGDIAEGYSVSREKKESFPLTVTSAQKNPTAFYLCASRGPASGYYNEQFFGPGTRLTVL.

The V and J genes are TRBV18 and TRBJ2-1; D is possibly TRBD1 (5 bases). Germline V gives CDR1 KGHSH, CDR2 LQKENI. CDR3 length: 14 amino acids. Deletions cut 3 bases from V and 7 bases from J, with 13 bases between. This CDR3 is CASSPQGSRNEQFF. The CDR3 DNA reads TGTGCCAGCTCACCTCAGGGATCGAGGAATGAGCAGTTCTTC.

This clone was seen more than once but under ten times. The chain combines TRBV5-1 with TRBJ1-3; possible D gene TRBD1, 5 bases. The CDR3 runs to 16 residues. V was clipped by 0 bases and J by 1 base, with 11 bases between them. Germline lookup yields CDR1 SGHRS and CDR2 YFSETQ. In DNA form, the CDR3 reads TGCGCCAGCAGCTTGGGACAGTCTACTTCTGGAAACACCATATATTTT. It is translated as CASSLGQSTSGNTIYF.

The chain has TRBV7-2 and TRBJ1-2; 9 nucleotides align to TRBD1. With V trimmed by 3 bases and J by 6 bases, 11 bases remained unmatched. This CDR3 has 16 amino acids. CDR1 is SGHTA, CDR2 FQGNSA, per germline. Written as DNA, the CDR3 is TGTGCCAGCAGCTTTTTACCCACGGACAGGGGTGATGGCTACACCTTC. Protein product: CASSFLPTDRGDGYTF.

The rearrangement joins TRBV5-6 to TRBJ2-5; 7 bases line up with TRBD2. The CDR3 runs to 16 residues. V trimming: 4 bases; J trimming: 1 base; junction bases outside the gene matches: 10. Germline-derived CDR1 and CDR2 are SGHDT and YYEEEE. DNA of the CDR3: TGTGCCAGCAGCCCAATCGGGGGAGGGGTCCAAGAGACCCAGTACTTC. Amino acid sequence: CASSPIGGGVQETQYF.

The gene calls are TRBV4-1 and TRBJ2-3; 8 bases are a match to TRBD2. CDR1 is MGHRA, CDR2 YSYEKL, per germline. The ends lost 3 bases at V and 2 bases at J; junction bases unmatched: 4. The CDR3 is 15 residues long. CDR3 sequence (DNA): TGCGCCAGCAGCCAGATTAGCGGGGACACAGATACGCAGTATTTT. Residues: CASSQISGDTDTQYF.

In its sample, this clone was seen once. The gene calls are TRBV9 and TRBJ2-6; D is ambiguous. CDR3 length: 14 amino acids. CDR1 SGDLS and CDR2 YYNGEE come from the germline V gene. V lost 4 bases and J lost 0, with 5 bases in between. This chain's CDR3 is CASSPFSGANVLTF. CDR3 nucleotides: TGTGCCAGCAGCCCCTTCTCTGGGGCCAACGTCCTGACTTTC.

V gene TRBV7-9 combines with J gene TRBJ2-1; 7 bases fit TRBD1. V shed 3 bases, J shed 8 bases, and the junction held 13 bases outside the gene matches. Germline-derived CDR1 and CDR2 are SEHNR and FQNEAQ (reference sequence). The CDR3 has 16 residues. Written as DNA, the CDR3 is TGTGCCAGCAGCTTCATCAACCGACAGGGAATCGATGAGCAGTTCTTC. Translation: CASSFINRQGIDEQFF.